These T cell receptor beta chains were read from a single sample in a study of blood T cell repertoires in COVID-19. The assay was immunoSEQ multiplex PCR, and TCRdb's table has in-frame clones only and misses some. The sample holds over 120,000 clones, around 84% seen once. Sequenced input: peripheral blood. All receptors come from a man aged 55 to 70 with active or convalescent COVID-19. Each CDR3 is given with its conserved first and last residue. The D gene is left open where the match is weak. Clone size, where shown, is once, few, many, or a class for clones that have expanded.

v_call	j_call	d_call	clone_size	cdr3_aa	cdr3_nt
TRBV7-2	TRBJ1-4	TRBD1	.	CASSSGTGVRGEKLFF	TGTGCCAGCAGCTCCGGGACAGGGGTGAGAGGTGAAAAACTGTTTTTT
TRBV27	TRBJ1-2	.	.	CASSLLNNLNYGYTF	TGTGCCAGCAGTTTATTGAACAATTTGAACTATGGCTACACCTTC
TRBV30	TRBJ2-5	.	.	CAWSPGGKETQYF	TGTGCCTGGAGTCCCGGCGGGAAAGAGACCCAGTACTTC
TRBV6-2/TRBV6-3	TRBJ1-2	.	.	CASSYPDSHYTF	TGTGCCAGCAGTTATCCAGACAGCCACTACACCTTC
TRBV27	TRBJ1-1	.	.	CASSLWGGGGTEAFF	TGTGCCAGCAGTTTATGGGGGGGCGGAGGCACTGAAGCTTTCTTT
TRBV18	TRBJ1-1	.	.	CASSPGSPVLMNTEAFF	TGTGCCAGCTCGCCGGGGTCCCCGGTCCTCATGAACACTGAAGCTTTCTTT
TRBV30	TRBJ1-5	.	.	CAWRSRGTNQPQHF	TGTGCCTGGAGAAGTAGGGGTACCAATCAGCCCCAGCATTTT
TRBV14	TRBJ2-3	.	.	CASSPLGTSTDTQYF	TGTGCCAGCAGCCCACTAGGAACTAGCACAGATACGCAGTATTTT
TRBV5-1	TRBJ1-6	.	few	CASSLVGGSASPLHF	TGCGCCAGCAGCTTGGTGGGGGGATCTGCCTCACCCCTCCACTTT
TRBV19	TRBJ1-2	TRBD1	.	CASTIGQGINYGYTF	TGTGCCAGTACCATTGGACAGGGGATTAACTATGGCTACACCTTC
TRBV9	TRBJ2-1	TRBD2	.	CASSDHLAGGYNEQFF	TGTGCCAGCAGCGATCACCTAGCGGGAGGGTACAATGAGCAGTTCTTC
TRBV7-2	TRBJ2-1	TRBD2	.	CASSGRGSYNEQFF	TGTGCCAGCAGCGGGAGGGGCTCCTACAATGAGCAGTTCTTC
TRBV19	TRBJ1-2	TRBD1	.	CASSNDRGIEGYTF	TGTGCCAGTAGTAATGACAGGGGTATTGAGGGCTACACCTTC
TRBV12-3/TRBV12-4	TRBJ1-1	.	.	CASSLQHNTEAFF	TGTGCCAGCAGTTTACAACACAACACTGAAGCTTTCTTT
TRBV6-2/TRBV6-3	TRBJ2-5	.	few	CASSRGLGETQYF	TGTGCCAGCAGCCGTGGACTCGGAGAGACCCAGTACTTC
TRBV25-1	TRBJ1-1	.	.	CASTGHRDTEAFF	TGTGCCAGCACCGGACATCGAGACACTGAAGCTTTCTTT
TRBV6-6	TRBJ1-2	TRBD1	.	CASSYSGQGNYGYTF	TGTGCCAGCAGTTACTCGGGACAGGGGAACTATGGCTACACCTTC
TRBV10-3	TRBJ2-7	.	.	CAISDGGEQYF	TGTGCCATCAGTGACGGCGGCGAGCAGTACTTC
TRBV11-3	TRBJ2-3	TRBD2	.	CASSIGTSAYTQYF	TGTGCCAGCAGCATCGGGACTAGCGCCTATACGCAGTATTTT
TRBV6-6	TRBJ1-2	.	.	CASIPGSNYGYTF	TGTGCCAGCATCCCAGGCAGCAACTATGGCTACACCTTC
TRBV15	TRBJ1-4	.	.	CATSSPTGLEKLFF	TGTGCCACCAGCTCTCCCACAGGCCTTGAAAAACTGTTTTTT
TRBV3-1/TRBV3-2	TRBJ2-2	TRBD1	.	CASRGDRVTGELFF	TGTGCCAGCAGGGGGGACAGGGTAACCGGGGAGCTGTTTTTT